These T cell receptor beta chains were read from a single sample in a study of shared clonotypes between healthy human individuals. Sequenced by immunoSEQ multiplex PCR; TCRdb stores in-frame clones only, minus some. The table includes 2 million to 2.5 million clones, about 94% detected once. What was sequenced was naive CD8+ T cells sorted from blood. These receptors came from a man younger than 35 in good health. Both conserved end residues are part of each CDR3. D genes are given only for firm matches. Part of the rows lack a size; the others show once, few, many or a class for expanded clones.

D gene: .; CDR3 length: 14; V gene: TRBV6-5; clone size: .; J gene: TRBJ2-1; CDR3 protein: CASSYSNSYNEQFF; CDR3 DNA: TGTGCCAGCAGTTACTCGAACAGCTACAATGAGCAGTTCTTC
D gene: .; CDR3 length: 15; V gene: TRBV5-5; clone size: .; J gene: TRBJ1-2; CDR3 protein: CASSLLPGFNYGYTF; CDR3 DNA: TGTGCCAGCAGCTTGTTACCAGGGTTTAACTATGGCTACACCTTC
D gene: TRBD2; CDR3 length: 19; V gene: TRBV28; clone size: .; J gene: TRBJ2-1; CDR3 protein: CASSPYGSGGTYSYNEQFF; CDR3 DNA: TGTGCCAGCAGTCCCTACGGATCGGGGGGGACCTACTCCTACAATGAGCAGTTCTTC
D gene: TRBD2; CDR3 length: 14; V gene: TRBV2; clone size: .; J gene: TRBJ2-1; CDR3 protein: CASSTSGTVYEQFF; CDR3 DNA: TGTGCCAGCAGCACTAGCGGGACGGTCTATGAGCAGTTCTTC
D gene: .; CDR3 length: 14; V gene: TRBV19; clone size: .; J gene: TRBJ1-6; CDR3 protein: CASSIVDPNSPLHF; CDR3 DNA: TGTGCCAGTAGTATAGTCGACCCTAATTCACCCCTCCACTTT
D gene: .; CDR3 length: 12; V gene: TRBV19; clone size: .; J gene: TRBJ2-7; CDR3 protein: CASGKVGYEQYF; CDR3 DNA: TGTGCCAGCGGGAAGGTTGGTTACGAGCAGTACTTC
D gene: .; CDR3 length: 16; V gene: TRBV7-9; clone size: .; J gene: TRBJ1-3; CDR3 protein: CASSLALEGSGNTIYF; CDR3 DNA: TGTGCCAGCAGCTTAGCCCTTGAGGGGAGTGGAAACACCATATATTTT
D gene: .; CDR3 length: 12; V gene: TRBV5-1; clone size: .; J gene: TRBJ2-2; CDR3 protein: CAIKVDTGELFF; CDR3 DNA: TGCGCCATCAAGGTGGACACCGGGGAGCTGTTTTTT
D gene: .; CDR3 length: 15; V gene: TRBV7-2; clone size: once; J gene: TRBJ1-1; CDR3 protein: CASSLAQGVITEAFF; CDR3 DNA: TGTGCCAGCAGCTTAGCGCAGGGTGTCATCACTGAAGCTTTCTTT
D gene: .; CDR3 length: 13; V gene: TRBV19; clone size: .; J gene: TRBJ2-7; CDR3 protein: CATSPGRSYEQYF; CDR3 DNA: TGTGCCACTTCCCCGGGACGGTCCTACGAGCAGTACTTC
D gene: TRBD1; CDR3 length: 15; V gene: TRBV7-2; clone size: .; J gene: TRBJ1-2; CDR3 protein: CASSGQLQGNYGYTF; CDR3 DNA: TGTGCCAGCAGCGGTCAACTACAGGGGAACTATGGCTACACCTTC
D gene: TRBD1; CDR3 length: 14; V gene: TRBV19; clone size: .; J gene: TRBJ1-1; CDR3 protein: CASTWTGGGTEAFF; CDR3 DNA: TGTGCCAGTACCTGGACAGGGGGAGGAACTGAAGCTTTCTTT
D gene: .; CDR3 length: 15; V gene: TRBV4-1; clone size: .; J gene: TRBJ1-2; CDR3 protein: CASSQEVLIRNSYTF; CDR3 DNA: TGCGCCAGCAGCCAAGAAGTCTTGATACGAAATAGCTACACCTTC
D gene: .; CDR3 length: 15; V gene: TRBV27; clone size: .; J gene: TRBJ2-3; CDR3 protein: CASSLFASKGDTQYF; CDR3 DNA: TGTGCCAGCAGTTTATTCGCGAGTAAAGGAGATACGCAGTATTTT
D gene: TRBD2; CDR3 length: 15; V gene: TRBV4-3; clone size: .; J gene: TRBJ2-7; CDR3 protein: CASSLGLAGGYEQYF; CDR3 DNA: TGCGCCAGCAGCCTGGGACTAGCGGGGGGATACGAGCAGTACTTC
D gene: .; CDR3 length: 14; V gene: TRBV7-9; clone size: .; J gene: TRBJ1-1; CDR3 protein: CASSKFGSEAEAFF; CDR3 DNA: TGTGCCAGCAGCAAATTCGGATCCGAAGCTGAAGCTTTCTTT
D gene: TRBD1; CDR3 length: 13; V gene: TRBV5-1; clone size: once; J gene: TRBJ2-7; CDR3 protein: CASSLGQVYEQYF; CDR3 DNA: TGCGCCAGCAGCCTAGGACAGGTCTACGAGCAGTACTTC
D gene: .; CDR3 length: 13; V gene: TRBV6-5; clone size: .; J gene: TRBJ2-7; CDR3 protein: CASSYSMGLEQYF; CDR3 DNA: TGTGCCAGCAGTTACTCGATGGGGCTAGAGCAGTACTTC
D gene: .; CDR3 length: 15; V gene: TRBV27; clone size: .; J gene: TRBJ2-7; CDR3 protein: CASSPSGPSSYEQYF; CDR3 DNA: TGTGCCAGCAGCCCGAGCGGGCCTAGCTCCTACGAGCAGTACTTC
D gene: .; CDR3 length: 14; V gene: TRBV27; clone size: once; J gene: TRBJ2-7; CDR3 protein: CASSLRAYSYEQYF; CDR3 DNA: TGTGCCAGCAGTCTCAGGGCTTACTCCTACGAGCAGTACTTC
D gene: .; CDR3 length: 16; V gene: TRBV19; clone size: .; J gene: TRBJ1-2; CDR3 protein: CASSIWGSESVYGYTF; CDR3 DNA: TGTGCCAGTAGTATTTGGGGCTCGGAGAGCGTGTATGGCTACACCTTC
D gene: .; CDR3 length: 14; V gene: TRBV5-6; clone size: .; J gene: TRBJ2-3; CDR3 protein: CASSPTSSTDTQYF; CDR3 DNA: TGTGCCAGCAGCCCCACTAGCTCCACAGATACGCAGTATTTT
D gene: .; CDR3 length: 12; V gene: TRBV6-1; clone size: once; J gene: TRBJ2-7; CDR3 protein: CASSAGSHEQYF; CDR3 DNA: TGTGCCAGCAGCGCAGGGAGTCACGAGCAGTACTTC
D gene: TRBD2; CDR3 length: 16; V gene: TRBV9; clone size: .; J gene: TRBJ2-3; CDR3 protein: CASSVEDAGGPDTQYF; CDR3 DNA: TGTGCCAGCAGCGTAGAAGATGCGGGGGGTCCAGATACGCAGTATTTT
D gene: TRBD1; CDR3 length: 15; V gene: TRBV7-9; clone size: once; J gene: TRBJ2-7; CDR3 protein: CASSPGTGVFYEQYF; CDR3 DNA: TGTGCCAGCAGCCCCGGGACAGGGGTTTTTTACGAGCAGTACTTC
D gene: TRBD1; CDR3 length: 15; V gene: TRBV25-1; clone size: .; J gene: TRBJ1-4; CDR3 protein: CASSEWGQGHEKLFF; CDR3 DNA: TGTGCCAGCAGTGAATGGGGACAGGGACATGAAAAACTGTTTTTT
D gene: .; CDR3 length: 12; V gene: TRBV5-1; clone size: .; J gene: TRBJ2-5; CDR3 protein: CASSHGEETQYF; CDR3 DNA: TGCGCCAGCAGCCATGGGGAAGAGACCCAGTACTTC
D gene: .; CDR3 length: 13; V gene: TRBV30; clone size: .; J gene: TRBJ1-1; CDR3 protein: CAWSVSGGTEAFF; CDR3 DNA: TGTGCCTGGAGTGTCTCGGGGGGCACTGAAGCTTTCTTT
D gene: .; CDR3 length: 15; V gene: TRBV6-5; clone size: once; J gene: TRBJ2-1; CDR3 protein: CASSYGSESYNEQFF; CDR3 DNA: TGTGCCAGCAGTTATGGGTCGGAATCCTACAATGAGCAGTTCTTC
D gene: .; CDR3 length: 13; V gene: TRBV7-9; clone size: .; J gene: TRBJ1-2; CDR3 protein: CASSSGSGYGYTF; CDR3 DNA: TGTGCCAGCAGCTCCGGGTCTGGCTATGGCTACACCTTC
D gene: .; CDR3 length: 14; V gene: TRBV2; clone size: .; J gene: TRBJ2-3; CDR3 protein: CATLPGPMGDTQYF; CDR3 DNA: TGTGCCACCCTTCCGGGGCCCATGGGGGATACGCAGTATTTT
D gene: .; CDR3 length: 13; V gene: TRBV5-6; clone size: few; J gene: TRBJ2-7; CDR3 protein: CASSLQGTYEQYF; CDR3 DNA: TGTGCCAGCAGCTTGCAAGGGACCTACGAGCAGTACTTC
D gene: .; CDR3 length: 15; V gene: TRBV7-3; clone size: .; J gene: TRBJ2-1; CDR3 protein: CASSLWGLGDNEQFF; CDR3 DNA: TGTGCCAGCAGCTTATGGGGGCTCGGGGACAATGAGCAGTTCTTC
D gene: .; CDR3 length: 16; V gene: TRBV29-1; clone size: .; J gene: TRBJ2-1; CDR3 protein: CSVTGFGEASYNEQFF; CDR3 DNA: TGCAGCGTCACAGGGTTCGGGGAAGCCTCCTACAATGAGCAGTTCTTC
D gene: TRBD1; CDR3 length: 13; V gene: TRBV6-5; clone size: once; J gene: TRBJ2-7; CDR3 protein: CASSYYRGNEQYF; CDR3 DNA: TGTGCCAGCAGTTACTACAGGGGAAACGAGCAGTACTTC
D gene: .; CDR3 length: 13; V gene: TRBV7-9; clone size: .; J gene: TRBJ2-7; CDR3 protein: CASSLALIDEQYF; CDR3 DNA: TGTGCCAGCAGCTTAGCGCTCATCGACGAGCAGTACTTC
D gene: .; CDR3 length: 14; V gene: TRBV13; clone size: .; J gene: TRBJ2-7; CDR3 protein: CASSLDRGVYEQYF; CDR3 DNA: TGTGCCAGCAGCTTAGATAGGGGCGTCTACGAGCAGTACTTC
D gene: .; CDR3 length: 16; V gene: TRBV4-1; clone size: .; J gene: TRBJ2-7; CDR3 protein: CASSQDGIGYYYEQYF; CDR3 DNA: TGCGCCAGCAGCCAAGATGGAATCGGCTACTACTACGAGCAGTACTTC
D gene: .; CDR3 length: 17; V gene: TRBV6-1; clone size: .; J gene: TRBJ1-5; CDR3 protein: CASSEWVWEGIGQPQHF; CDR3 DNA: TGTGCCAGCAGTGAATGGGTTTGGGAGGGAATAGGACAGCCCCAGCATTTT